The rows below give T cell receptor beta chains drawn from one sample of a study of T-cell reconstitution after alpha-beta-depleted transplantation in children. In TCRdb, the PCR reads were re-called with MiXCR into one record per CDR3 protein. The data contain 500,000 or so distinct CDR3 sequences, around a third of them seen just once; the ten biggest clones take up 2.4%. The sequenced sample was PBMCs from the stem cell graft donor, obtained from the stem cell graft. These receptors were collected from a human donor who donated a stem cell graft to a child with aplastic anemia. CDR3s include the opening cysteine and the closing phenylalanine or tryptophan. Each record gives: CDR3 length, clone size, V gene, CDR3 protein. Some rows mark clone size as missing; the rest say once, few, many or name a class of expanded clone.

CDR3 length: 16; clone size: once; V gene: TRBV11-2; CDR3 protein: CASSLAHPGVSYEQYF
CDR3 length: 19; clone size: NA; V gene: TRBV11-2; CDR3 protein: CASSLVEFGTVLSGYGYTF
CDR3 length: 14; clone size: few; V gene: TRBV20-1; CDR3 protein: CSARKGAPTDTQYF
CDR3 length: 14; clone size: few; V gene: TRBV18; CDR3 protein: CASSTGQGNQPQHF
CDR3 length: 15; clone size: few; V gene: TRBV7-8; CDR3 protein: CASSLRTGEREKLFF
CDR3 length: 15; clone size: NA; V gene: TRBV12-3/TRBV12-4; CDR3 protein: CASRGGGFYNSPLHF
CDR3 length: 13; clone size: few; V gene: TRBV18; CDR3 protein: CASSGTVTDTQYF
CDR3 length: 13; clone size: few; V gene: TRBV12-3/TRBV12-4; CDR3 protein: CASTPSGNTEQFF
CDR3 length: 15; clone size: NA; V gene: TRBV12-3/TRBV12-4; CDR3 protein: CASSLAVAGGPQEFF
CDR3 length: 18; clone size: few; V gene: TRBV5-6; CDR3 protein: CASSSTINRQPVAYGYTF
CDR3 length: 12; clone size: NA; V gene: TRBV27; CDR3 protein: CASSAGLNEQFF
CDR3 length: 15; clone size: NA; V gene: TRBV7-2; CDR3 protein: CASIPKGTGGQTQYF
CDR3 length: 15; clone size: few; V gene: TRBV9; CDR3 protein: CASSVLEKGEEKLFF
CDR3 length: 16; clone size: NA; V gene: TRBV6-2/TRBV6-3; CDR3 protein: CASRFPAGASKETQYF
CDR3 length: 13; clone size: NA; V gene: TRBV18; CDR3 protein: CASAYHLGDEQYF
CDR3 length: 15; clone size: NA; V gene: TRBV12-3/TRBV12-4; CDR3 protein: CASSWGASGHGEQFF
CDR3 length: 13; clone size: once; V gene: TRBV12-5; CDR3 protein: CAIARVGENEQFF
CDR3 length: 17; clone size: NA; V gene: TRBV4-2; CDR3 protein: CASSQIEDRGLSNEQFF
CDR3 length: 16; clone size: few; V gene: TRBV20-1; CDR3 protein: CSAAGTSGITYNEQFF
CDR3 length: 15; clone size: few; V gene: TRBV20-1; CDR3 protein: CSARPGQGASYGYTF
CDR3 length: 13; clone size: NA; V gene: TRBV12-3/TRBV12-4; CDR3 protein: CASSSAMDQPQHF
CDR3 length: 12; clone size: few; V gene: TRBV7-9; CDR3 protein: CASSFEGYEQYF
CDR3 length: 15; clone size: NA; V gene: TRBV12-3/TRBV12-4; CDR3 protein: CASRDGQGAMNEQFF
CDR3 length: 14; clone size: few; V gene: TRBV9; CDR3 protein: CASSQGHMNTEAFF
CDR3 length: 14; clone size: NA; V gene: TRBV6-2/TRBV6-3; CDR3 protein: CASSYLGVTDTQYF
CDR3 length: 17; clone size: NA; V gene: TRBV29-1; CDR3 protein: CSAVGVLMARGTDTQYF